The 14 T cell receptor beta chains below all came from one sample that was sequenced in a study of memory CD4+ T cells and cytomegalovirus serostatus. Sequencing was performed with immunoSEQ multiplex PCR; in TCRdb, only in-frame clones are kept and a portion is missing. Of 25,000 to 35,000 clones listed, around 75% are singletons. Single viable CD3+CD4+CD8-CD45RO+ cells were sorted as the memory CD4+ T cells. Material for sequencing was memory CD4+ T cells from blood. Receptors were obtained from an adult in good health and CMV-seronegative.

The gene calls are TRBV19 and TRBJ2-2; 10 positions match TRBD2. The J segment lost 6 bases and the V segment lost 4 bases, leaving 11 bases of the junction unmatched. Germline loops: CDR1 LNHDA, CDR2 SQIVND (reference sequence). The CDR3 covers 17 residues. The DNA of the CDR3 is TGTGCCAGTAGTAGGTTCGTAGCGGGGGGAGTTGCCGGGGAGCTGTTTTTT. It is translated as CASSRFVAGGVAGELFF.

This chain connects TRBV6-1 to TRBJ2-6; no clear D gene. The CDR3 covers 15 residues. Germline V gene lookup returns CDR1 MNHNS and CDR2 SASEGT. Trimming removed 6 bases at V and 4 bases at J, with 13 bases between. DNA for the CDR3: TGTGCCAGCAGCGAACACGGATCCGGGGCCAACGTCCTGACTTTC. Translating gives CASSEHGSGANVLTF.

This clone was observed a handful of times. The same CDR3 also results from other DNA sequences found in this sample. The J gene is TRBJ1-1, the V gene TRBV5-1; D is unresolved. The germline gives CDR1 SGHRS, CDR2 YFSETQ. The CDR3 has 14 amino acids. The ends were cut back, 1 base at V and 1 base at J, with 8 bases in the middle. The CDR3 spells CASSLQPGNTEAFF. In DNA, the CDR3 is TGCGCCAGCAGCTTGCAGCCAGGGAACACTGAAGCTTTCTTT.

The J gene is TRBJ1-1, the V gene TRBV5-1, with D perhaps TRBD1 (5 bases). Germline loops: CDR1 SGHRS, CDR2 YFSETQ. The CDR3 is made up of 15 amino acids. Trimming shortened V by 4 bases and J by 4 bases, and 17 bases separated the two germline ends. DNA of the CDR3: TGCGCCAGCAGCCCGAACGCCGGACACACCACTGAAGCTTTCTTT. It is translated as CASSPNAGHTTEAFF.

The V and J genes are TRBV2 and TRBJ1-1; D call uncertain. The germline V gene encodes CDR1 SNHLY and CDR2 FYNNEI. The length of the CDR3 is 14 residues. V gave up 4 bases and J gave up 1 base, with 10 bases separating them. DNA for the CDR3: TGTGCCAGCAGTGTCGTAGATCAGAACACTGAAGCTTTCTTT. Translation gives CASSVVDQNTEAFF.

This rearrangement joins TRBV19 to TRBJ1-1; 10 bases are shared with TRBD1. Germline values: CDR1 LNHDA, CDR2 SQIVND (reference sequence). The CDR3 is 16 residues long. The J segment lost 5 bases and the V segment lost 7 bases, leaving 13 bases of the junction unmatched. This chain's CDR3 is CASTYRQGARQTEAFF. The CDR3 nucleotides read TGTGCCAGTACTTACAGACAGGGGGCGCGGCAGACTGAAGCTTTCTTT.

This chain uses TRBV5-6 with TRBJ2-5; D is uncertain. V dropped 1 base and J dropped 2 bases, with 9 bases sitting between them. In germline, CDR1 is SGHDT, CDR2 YYEEEE. CDR3 size: 14 residues. The CDR3 protein is CASSLFRSQETQYF. The CDR3 bases are TGTGCCAGCAGCTTGTTTCGGAGTCAAGAGACCCAGTACTTC.

J is TRBJ2-3 and V is TRBV6-1; D remains ambiguous. Germline lookup yields CDR1 MNHNS and CDR2 SASEGT. CDR3 length: 13 amino acids. Trimming removed 2 bases from V and 0 bases from J, with 3 bases in between. This chain's CDR3 is CASSERSTDTQYF. The CDR3 DNA reads TGTGCCAGCAGTGAAAGGAGCACAGATACGCAGTATTTT.

The V gene is TRBV18, the J gene TRBJ1-3, with D unresolved. Trimming cost V 1 base and J 0 bases, with 13 bases left between them. Per germline, CDR1 KGHSH and CDR2 LQKENI. There are 17 residues in the CDR3. The CDR3: CASSPQVGPLSGNTIYF. The CDR3 coding sequence is TGTGCCAGCTCACCACAAGTCGGACCCCTCTCTGGAAACACCATATATTTT.

This clone was found once. The rearrangement uses TRBV5-1 and TRBJ2-5, with D possibly TRBD1 on 6 matching bases. Trimming removed 1 base from V and 2 bases from J, with 9 bases in between. The CDR3 is made up of 14 amino acids. CDR1 SGHRS and CDR2 YFSETQ come from the germline V gene. CDR3: CASSLPGAQETQYF. For the CDR3, the DNA is TGCGCCAGCAGCTTGCCAGGGGCACAAGAGACCCAGTACTTC.

The J gene is TRBJ1-4, the V gene TRBV29-1; unclear D gene. V lost 4 bases and J lost 8, with 17 bases in between. The CDR3 has 14 residues. Germline CDR1 and CDR2: SQVTM and ANQGSEA. The CDR3 reads CSVAGRSDTEKLFF. The CDR3 nucleotides read TGCAGCGTTGCTGGGCGGTCCGACACCGAAAAACTGTTTTTT. Supplemented by reference TRBV29-1 and TRBJ1-4, the full variable domain reads SAVISQKPSRDICQRGTSLTIQCQVDSQVTMMFWYRQQPGQSLTLIATANQGSEATYESGFVIDKFPISRPNLTFSTLTVSNMSPEDSSIYLCSVAGRSDTEKLFFGSGTQLSVL.

The chain carries TRBV10-3 and TRBJ1-1; D gene ambiguous. Trimming pared 3 bases from V and 6 bases from J, leaving 17 bases between. In germline, CDR1 is ENHRY, CDR2 SYGVKD. This CDR3 spans 15 amino acids. The CDR3 DNA reads as TGTGCCATCAGTGATGGCAGGAAAGGTCGGGCTGAAGCTTTCTTT. Its protein is CAISDGRKGRAEAFF.

This chain joins TRBV2 and TRBJ2-7; 9 bases align to TRBD2. There are 15 residues in the CDR3. Germline CDR1 and CDR2: SNHLY and FYNNEI. The ends lost 4 bases at V and 6 bases at J; junction bases unmatched: 10. The CDR3 bases are TGTGCCAGCAGTGTTGAGCGGGGGGCCTCAAGCGAGCAGTACTTC. This sequence encodes CASSVERGASSEQYF.

This sequence joins TRBV5-1 and TRBJ2-2, with 8 nucleotides matching TRBD2. The CDR3 sequence is 16 residues long. Germline V gene data show CDR1 as SGHRS and CDR2 as YFSETQ. V dropped 3 bases and J dropped 3; count of bases not matched to a gene: 7. The CDR3 coding sequence is TGCGCCAGCAGCTGGAGCGGGGGTACGGACACCGGGGAGCTGTTTTTT. Protein sequence: CASSWSGGTDTGELFF.